The next 15 T cell receptor beta chains were all read from a single sample in a study of human T cells and chemical hapten exposure. TCRdb re-called the RACE reads through MiXCR, storing one row per CDR3 protein. Among about 120,000 distinct CDR3 sequences listed, approximately 12% were seen once. The time point here: pre-sensitization, week 0. Treatment in this sample: therapeutic diphenylcyclopropenone sensitization with weekly scalp DPC. The source was whole blood, collected in connection with sensitization to the hapten diphenylcyclopropenone (DPC). The receptors here all came from a woman aged 18-29 years with alopecia areata. Some clones in this sample may be carry-over from other donors' samples.

The rearrangement joins TRBV6-5 to TRBJ2-1, with D maybe TRBD2 (6 bases). Germline CDR1 is MNHEY and CDR2 is SVGAGI. Between the trimmed V and J ends, which lost 6 bases and 8 bases, there was a span of 8 bases. This CDR3 spans 11 amino acids. The CDR3 loop reads CASRGTHEQFF. CDR3 nucleotides: TGTGCCAGCAGAGGGACTCATGAGCAGTTCTTC.

The rearrangement uses TRBV30 and TRBJ2-6; D perhaps matches TRBD1 (5 bases). Germline V gives CDR1 GTSNPN, CDR2 SVGIG (reference sequence). CDR3 length: 14 residues. Trimming cost V 2 bases and J 2 bases, with 7 bases left between them. In DNA, the CDR3 is TGTGCCTGGAGTAGGGGCCCTGGGGCCAACGTCCTGACTTTC. It translates to CAWSRGPGANVLTF.

This clonotype was observed at least ten times. The genes are TRBV7-2 and TRBJ2-7; D might be TRBD2 (6 bases). Germline-derived CDR1 and CDR2 are SGHTA and FQGNSA. V was trimmed by 0 bases and J by 6 bases, leaving 6 bases between them. There are 12 residues in the CDR3. CDR3 loop: CASSLARGEQYF. The DNA of the CDR3 is TGTGCCAGCAGCTTAGCGCGGGGCGAGCAGTACTTC.

The rearrangement joins TRBV7-2 to TRBJ1-6; D gene ambiguous. V lost 4 bases and J lost 6, with 16 bases in between. The CDR3 runs 16 residues. The germline gives CDR1 SGHTA, CDR2 FQGNSA. CDR3: CASSSLEAVSNSPLHF. In DNA form, the CDR3 reads TGTGCCAGCAGCTCATTGGAAGCAGTGTCTAATTCACCCCTCCACTTT.

This clonotype was seen only a few times. This sequence joins TRBV15 and TRBJ2-3; no definite D call. There are 14 residues in the CDR3. Deletions cut 4 bases from V and 2 bases from J, with 10 bases between. Germline V CDR1 and CDR2: LNHNV, YYDKDF (reference sequence). The CDR3 nucleotides are TGTGCCACCAGCACGGACCGCTACACAGATACGCAGTATTTT. The encoded protein is CATSTDRYTDTQYF.

The V and J genes are TRBV20-1 and TRBJ1-1; D not resolved. The V end lost 3 bases, the J end lost 0 bases, and 8 bases lay between the germline ends. CDR3 length equals 13 residues. CDR1 and CDR2 (germline): DFQATT, SNEGSKA (reference sequence). As DNA, the CDR3 is TGCAGTGCTAGTAACAGCATGAACACTGAAGCTTTCTTT. It is translated as CSASNSMNTEAFF.

This clonotype has a count of ten or more. The chain is built from TRBV28 and TRBJ2-7; TRBD1 matches at 11 bases. The CDR3 is made up of 14 amino acids. In germline, CDR1 is MDHEN, CDR2 SYDVKM. V was clipped by 5 bases and J by 3 bases; unmatched bases: 3. The CDR3 region has the DNA TGTGCCAGCAGTCGGACAGGGGGCGGCTACGAGCAGTACTTC. Translation: CASSRTGGGYEQYF.

This clonotype has more than one count but fewer than ten. The J gene is TRBJ2-6, the V gene TRBV6-5, with D possibly being TRBD2 (6 bases). The germline V gene encodes CDR1 MNHEY and CDR2 SVGAGI. Trimming removed 0 bases from V and 0 bases from J, with 9 bases in between. This CDR3 region has 17 residues. CDR3 residues: CASSYSRRGSGANVLTF. In DNA form, the CDR3 reads TGTGCCAGCAGTTACTCCCGGCGGGGCTCTGGGGCCAACGTCCTGACTTTC.

This clonotype has more than one count but fewer than ten. The rearrangement joins TRBV20-1 to TRBJ1-2; 10 bases align to TRBD1. The CDR3 spans 12 residues. The trim removed 5 bases at V and 8 bases at J, leaving 5 bases unmatched. Germline V gives CDR1 DFQATT, CDR2 SNEGSKA (reference sequence). The CDR3 loop reads CSALGDRGGYTF. DNA of the CDR3: TGCAGTGCTTTGGGGGACAGGGGCGGCTACACCTTC.

The chain has TRBV2 and TRBJ2-7, with D possibly being TRBD2 (5 bases). Trimming took off 7 bases at V and 5 bases at J, with 15 bases between the two ends. The CDR3 has 13 residues. Germline CDR1 is SNHLY and CDR2 is FYNNEI. This CDR3 is CASNRGYTNEQYF. The CDR3 DNA reads as TGTGCCAGCAACCGGGGATACACCAACGAGCAGTACTTC.

A few counts support this clonotype. CDR3 residues: CASRLGGGNEAFF. For the CDR3, the DNA is TGTGCCAGCAGACTCGGCGGGGGGAATGAAGCTTTCTTT. This rearrangement joins TRBV12-3 or TRBV12-4 to TRBJ1-1; TRBD1 might be the D (5 bases). Trimming shortened V by 6 bases and J by 7 bases, and 15 bases separated the two germline ends. The length of the CDR3 is 13 residues.

There are a few counts of this clonotype. The CDR3 protein is CASSPGVVSNEQFF. In nucleotides, the CDR3 is TGTGCCAGCAGCCCTGGTGTTGTATCCAATGAGCAGTTCTTC. The rearrangement uses TRBV5-6 and TRBJ2-1; no firm D call. Trimming left V 4 bases short and J 6 bases short, with 14 bases between. The CDR3 extends over 14 amino acids. CDR1 is SGHDT and CDR2 is YYEEEE in the germline V gene. Filled out from reference TRBV5-6 and TRBJ2-1, the complete variable domain reads DAGVTQSPTHLIKTRGQQVTLRCSPKSGHDTVSWYQQALGQGPQFIFQYYEEEERQRGNFPDRFSGHQFPNYSSELNVNALLLGDSALYLCASSPGVVSNEQFFGPGTRLTVL.

CDR3 nucleotide sequence: TGTGCCAGCAGTTGCTCGAGGGGACTAGCGTGTAATGAGCAGTTCTTC. As protein: CASSCSRGLACNEQFF. This chain joins TRBV27 and TRBJ2-1; 10 bases agree with TRBD2. This CDR3 spans 16 amino acids. V was clipped by 4 bases and J by 7 bases; unmatched bases: 10. Germline V lookup: CDR1 MNHEY, CDR2 SMNVEV (reference sequence).

J is TRBJ2-7 and V is TRBV5-1; D may match TRBD1 or TRBD2 (6 bases each). Germline V gene sequence: CDR1 SGHRS, CDR2 YFSETQ. V shed 4 bases and J shed 2 bases, with 19 bases lying between them. This CDR3 comprises 16 residues. The CDR3 DNA is TGCGCCAGCAGCCCACTATCGCGGGACACCCCCTACGAGCAGTACTTC. It codes for CASSPLSRDTPYEQYF.

The chain recombines TRBV4-2 with TRBJ1-1; the D is unclear. Trimming stripped 2 bases from V and 1 base from J, with 11 bases between. CDR1 is LGHNA, CDR2 YNFKEQ, per germline. This CDR3 has 15 residues. In DNA, the CDR3 is TGTGCCAGCAGCCAAATAACCCAAGGGAACACTGAAGCTTTCTTT. This translates into CASSQITQGNTEAFF.